This T cell receptor (beta chain) stems from a study of tumor-infiltrating lymphocytes in primary liver carcinoma. The source material, roughly 18-33 mg of unsorted bulk tissue, was used to co-extract RNA and DNA. About this clonotype: At one boundary the junction diverges from the germline segment, which might be a read error.

TCR beta cDNA was made from 450 to 550 ng total RNA with a constant-region primer. Investigators got TCR beta libraries out of three nested multiplex PCR rounds, done with slightly modified ARM-PCR. In the first two PCR rounds, TRBV1-TRBV30 forward primers were paired with a C-beta reverse primer, and each round lasted roughly 9 cycles. TCRdb re-analysed the multiplex PCR reads in MiXCR, keeping a single row per CDR3 protein. The repertoire holds 50,000 to 60,000 distinct CDR3 sequences, with approximately 80% as singletons. The CDR3 runs 11 residues. Per the germline V gene, CDR1 is KGHDR and CDR2 is SFDVKD.

This TCR was sampled from a man in his forties with primary liver carcinoma and hepatitis B virus infection. The chain is built from TRBV24-1 and TRBJ2-5; no clear D. Sequencing input: liver tumor tissue from sampling region 5. The subset here: tumor region T5, tumor centre. CDR3 sequence: CATSDPLSQYF. CDR3 in DNA: TGTGCCACCAGTGATCCCCTCAGCCAGTATTTC.